The rows below give T cell receptor beta chains drawn from one sample of a study of identical twins. TCRdb independently ran MiXCR on the 5' RACE reads; one entry per CDR3 protein. This sample yields approximately 220,000 distinct CDR3 sequences, of which approximately 9% are seen a single time; 5.1% belongs to the top ten. The sample consisted of memory (CD45RO+) T cells sorted from blood. All receptors come from a woman under 30 in good health. Both conserved end residues are part of each CDR3. A D gene is named only where the DNA matches it firmly. Rows may omit the clone size; those that give it use once, few, many or a size class.

J gene | V gene | clone size | D gene | CDR3 protein | CDR3 DNA
TRBJ2-5 | TRBV7-7 | few | NA | CASSVSGFLETQYF | TGTGCCAGCAGCGTATCGGGCTTTCTGGAGACCCAGTACTTC
TRBJ2-5 | TRBV7-2 | NA | TRBD2 | CASSARTSTETQYF | TGTGCCAGCAGCGCCCGGACTAGCACAGAGACCCAGTACTTC
TRBJ2-1 | TRBV12-3/TRBV12-4 | NA | NA | CASSLHITTDNEQFF | TGTGCCAGCAGTTTACATATCACCACCGACAATGAGCAGTTCTTC
TRBJ2-7 | TRBV5-1 | many | NA | CASTADSTFGEQYF | TGCGCCAGCACCGCGGACAGTACCTTTGGTGAGCAGTACTTC
TRBJ2-1 | TRBV7-9 | NA | TRBD2 | CASSLARGAGRNEQFF | TGTGCCAGCAGCTTAGCGCGGGGGGCAGGACGCAATGAGCAGTTCTTC
TRBJ1-1 | TRBV16 | NA | NA | CASSENLRGSAFF | TGTGCCAGCAGCGAGAACCTTAGGGGGTCGGCTTTCTTT
TRBJ2-1 | TRBV15 | NA | TRBD2 | CATSSRTSGYNEQFF | TGTGCCACCAGCTCTAGGACTAGCGGCTACAATGAGCAGTTCTTC
TRBJ2-5 | TRBV5-1 | few | NA | CASSLLGGGGETQYF | TGCGCCAGCAGCTTGCTCGGGGGAGGGGGAGAGACCCAGTACTTC
TRBJ2-2 | TRBV3-1 | few | NA | CASSPEGRATGELFF | TGTGCCAGCAGCCCCGAGGGCAGGGCGACCGGGGAGCTGTTTTTT
TRBJ2-4 | TRBV2 | many | NA | CASNGLAKSRDIQYF | TGTGCCAGCAATGGCCTAGCCAAATCGAGGGACATTCAGTACTTC
TRBJ1-3 | TRBV12-3/TRBV12-4 | few | NA | CASKRSSGNTIYF | TGTGCCAGCAAACGTTCCTCTGGAAACACCATATATTTT
TRBJ1-2 | TRBV20-1 | few | NA | CSARDGAADGYTF | TGCAGTGCTAGAGATGGGGCAGCGGATGGCTACACCTTC
TRBJ1-4 | TRBV5-1 | many | NA | CASSLAATNEKLFF | TGCGCCAGCAGCTTGGCCGCAACTAATGAAAAACTGTTTTTT
TRBJ2-5 | TRBV4-2 | many | TRBD2 | CASSQALGTSGQETQYF | TGTGCCAGCAGCCAAGCCCTAGGGACTAGCGGCCAAGAGACCCAGTACTTC
TRBJ2-3 | TRBV3-1 | NA | NA | CASSHNGVSDTQYF | TGTGCCAGCAGCCACAACGGTGTGTCAGATACGCAGTATTTT
TRBJ2-4 | TRBV12-3/TRBV12-4 | NA | NA | CASSKGRASIQYF | TGTGCCAGCAGTAAGGGCCGGGCTTCCATTCAGTACTTC
TRBJ1-6 | TRBV3-1 | NA | NA | CASSQGPGRGMWNSPLHF | TGTGCCAGCAGCCAAGGTCCGGGAAGGGGGATGTGGAATTCACCCCTCCACTTT
TRBJ1-1 | TRBV27 | NA | NA | CASYDGTEAFF | TGTGCCAGCTACGATGGCACTGAAGCTTTCTTT
TRBJ2-7 | TRBV7-3 | few | NA | CASSLNGRGADEQYF | TGTGCCAGCAGCCTTAACGGAAGGGGAGCGGACGAGCAGTACTTC
TRBJ1-4 | TRBV3-1 | NA | NA | CASSQRVEKLFF | TGTGCCAGCAGCCAACGGGTTGAAAAACTGTTTTTT
TRBJ2-2 | TRBV6-5 | few | NA | CASSYRQGKGGELFF | TGTGCCAGCAGTTACCGGCAAGGGAAGGGCGGGGAGCTGTTTTTT
TRBJ2-1 | TRBV2 | few | TRBD2 | CASESGGGRGYNEQFF | TGTGCCAGCGAAAGTGGAGGCGGGAGGGGGTACAATGAGCAGTTCTTC
TRBJ2-5 | TRBV5-1 | NA | TRBD1 | CASSPAGTGQETQYF | TGCGCCAGCAGCCCGGCCGGGACAGGACAAGAGACCCAGTACTTC
TRBJ2-1 | TRBV18 | NA | TRBD1 | CASSIYGQGAILNEQFF | TGTGCCAGCTCAATCTATGGACAGGGGGCAATTTTGAATGAGCAGTTCTTC
TRBJ2-1 | TRBV20-1 | few | TRBD2 | CSASGGADAEQFF | TGCAGTGCTAGCGGGGGGGCAGACGCTGAGCAGTTCTTC
TRBJ2-7 | TRBV7-2 | few | NA | CASSFRSSAGTGYEQYF | TGTGCCAGCAGCTTCCGATCCTCGGCAGGTACTGGCTACGAGCAGTACTTC
TRBJ2-7 | TRBV25-1 | NA | TRBD1 | CASSQTGGSYEQYF | TGTGCCAGCAGCCAAACAGGGGGCTCGTACGAGCAGTACTTC
TRBJ2-7 | TRBV20-1 | few | NA | CSAMSGSDSEQYF | TGCAGTGCTATGTCCGGGTCGGATAGCGAGCAGTACTTC
TRBJ2-1 | TRBV7-2 | NA | TRBD2 | CASSLAPGLGNEQFF | TGTGCCAGCAGCTTAGCCCCGGGACTAGGCAATGAGCAGTTCTTC
TRBJ1-5 | TRBV20-1 | many | NA | CSASQGGQPQHF | TGCAGTGCTAGTCAGGGTGGGCAGCCCCAGCATTTT
TRBJ1-1 | TRBV6-5 | few | NA | CASGYTEAFF | TGTGCCAGCGGATACACTGAAGCTTTCTTT
TRBJ2-2 | TRBV29-1 | few | TRBD2 | CSGGLGAGELFF | TGCAGCGGCGGACTAGGCGCCGGGGAGCTGTTTTTT
TRBJ2-3 | TRBV20-1 | many | NA | CSGEVADTQYF | TGCAGTGGAGAGGTCGCAGATACGCAGTATTTT
TRBJ2-7 | TRBV20-1 | many | NA | CSARDPRADYEQYF | TGCAGTGCTAGAGATCCGAGGGCAGACTACGAGCAGTACTTC
TRBJ1-3 | TRBV7-9 | NA | NA | CASSPLGDTIYF | TGTGCCAGCAGCCCACTGGGTGACACCATATATTTT
TRBJ2-1 | TRBV15 | NA | NA | CATSRDRSDEQFF | TGTGCCACCAGCAGAGATCGGAGCGATGAGCAGTTCTTC
TRBJ1-2 | TRBV7-9 | NA | NA | CASSLATRGGYTF | TGTGCCAGCAGCTTAGCCACAAGGGGTGGCTACACCTTC
TRBJ2-2 | TRBV7-3 | NA | NA | CASSLSREDTGELFF | TGTGCCAGCAGCTTATCCAGGGAAGACACCGGGGAGCTGTTTTTT
TRBJ2-1 | TRBV20-1 | NA | TRBD2 | CSARDPGTSAKNEQFF | TGCAGTGCTAGAGATCCAGGGACTAGCGCGAAAAATGAGCAGTTCTTC
TRBJ2-7 | TRBV6-5 | few | NA | CASSYLPRAARTYEQYF | TGTGCCAGCAGTTACCTTCCCCGGGCGGCCCGAACCTACGAGCAGTACTTC